This entry features one T cell receptor (beta chain) sequence. The antigen is undetermined. TRB rearrangements were amplified by touch-down multiplex PCR with mixed TRB-A/B primers. TCRdb reprocessed the multiplex PCR reads and keeps a single row for each CDR3 protein, giving no DNA. Its clone listing holds 5,500 to 8,500 distinct CDR3 sequences. Each sample's input was approximately 0.25 ug genomic DNA, 40,000 or so genome equivalents. Looked up from germline, CDR1 is MNHNY and CDR2 is SVGAGI (reference sequence). This CDR3 spans 17 amino acids. This record comes from a study of T cell clusters in autoimmune cytopenias. Study conclusions and caveats: TRB repertoire shifts in secondary cytopenia and chronic lymphocytic leukemia mostly reflected lymphoma, not autoimmunity.

This chain uses TRBV6-6 with TRBJ1-6; lacking DNA, the TRBD1 call made by TCRdb goes unchecked. What was sequenced was peripheral blood. This clonotype originated in a human donor with an autoimmune cytopenia or autoimmune hepatitis (not recorded which). CDR3: CASSSARDRGLNSPLHF.